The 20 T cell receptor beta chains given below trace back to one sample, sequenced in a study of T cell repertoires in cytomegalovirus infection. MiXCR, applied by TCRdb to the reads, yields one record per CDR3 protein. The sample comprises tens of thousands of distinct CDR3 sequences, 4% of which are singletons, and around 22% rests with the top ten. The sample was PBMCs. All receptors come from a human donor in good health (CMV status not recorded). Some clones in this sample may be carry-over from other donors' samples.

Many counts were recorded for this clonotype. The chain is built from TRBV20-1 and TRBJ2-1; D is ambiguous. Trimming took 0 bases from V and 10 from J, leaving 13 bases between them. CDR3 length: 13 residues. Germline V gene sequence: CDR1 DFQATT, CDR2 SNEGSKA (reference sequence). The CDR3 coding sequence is TGCAGTGCTAGAGATCAACCCGTGGGGGAGCAGTTCTTC. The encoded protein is CSARDQPVGEQFF.

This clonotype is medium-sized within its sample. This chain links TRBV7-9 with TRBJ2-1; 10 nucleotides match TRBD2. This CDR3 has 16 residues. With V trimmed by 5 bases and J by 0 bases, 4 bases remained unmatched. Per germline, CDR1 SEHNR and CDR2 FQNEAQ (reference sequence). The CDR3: CASSKPSGSSYNEQFF. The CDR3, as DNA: TGTGCCAGCAGCAAGCCTAGCGGGAGCTCCTACAATGAGCAGTTCTTC.

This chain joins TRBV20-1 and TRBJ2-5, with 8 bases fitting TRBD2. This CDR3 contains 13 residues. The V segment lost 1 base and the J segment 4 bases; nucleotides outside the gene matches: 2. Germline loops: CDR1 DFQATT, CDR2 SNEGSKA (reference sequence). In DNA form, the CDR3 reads TGCAGTGCTAGAGGCGGGGGGCCAGAGACCCAGTACTTC. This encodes CSARGGGPETQYF.

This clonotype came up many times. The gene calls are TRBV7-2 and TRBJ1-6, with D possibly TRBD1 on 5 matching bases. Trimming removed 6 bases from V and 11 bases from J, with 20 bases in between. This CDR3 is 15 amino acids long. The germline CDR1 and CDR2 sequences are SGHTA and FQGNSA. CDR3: CASSLTDAGQTPLHF. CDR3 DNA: TGTGCCAGCAGTCTAACCGACGCGGGGCAAACACCCCTCCACTTT.

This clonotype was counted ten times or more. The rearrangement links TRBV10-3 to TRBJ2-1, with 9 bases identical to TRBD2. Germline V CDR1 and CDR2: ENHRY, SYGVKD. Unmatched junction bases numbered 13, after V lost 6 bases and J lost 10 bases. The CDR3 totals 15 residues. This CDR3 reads CAIRDTGTSRVEQFF. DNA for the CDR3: TGTGCCATCAGGGATACCGGGACTAGCAGGGTGGAGCAGTTCTTC.

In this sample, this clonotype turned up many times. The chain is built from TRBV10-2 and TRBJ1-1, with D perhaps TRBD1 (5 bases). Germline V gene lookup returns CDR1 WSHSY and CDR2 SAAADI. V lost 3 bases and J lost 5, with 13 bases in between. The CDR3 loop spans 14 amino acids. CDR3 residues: CASSDGQGGTEAFF. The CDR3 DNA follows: TGCGCCAGCAGTGATGGGCAGGGTGGTACTGAAGCTTTCTTT.

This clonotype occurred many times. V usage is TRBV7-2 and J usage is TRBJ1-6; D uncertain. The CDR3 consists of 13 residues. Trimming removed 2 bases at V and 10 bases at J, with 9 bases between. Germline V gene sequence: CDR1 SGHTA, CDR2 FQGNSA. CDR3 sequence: CASSLYHRSPLHF. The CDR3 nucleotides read TGTGCCAGCAGCTTATATCACCGGTCACCCCTCCACTTT.

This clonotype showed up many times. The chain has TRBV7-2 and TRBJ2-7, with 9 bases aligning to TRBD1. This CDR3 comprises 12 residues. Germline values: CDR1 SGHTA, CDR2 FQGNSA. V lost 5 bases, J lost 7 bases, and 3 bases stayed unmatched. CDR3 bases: TGTGCCAGCAGCCCGACAGGGGGGGAGCAGTACTTC. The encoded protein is CASSPTGGEQYF.

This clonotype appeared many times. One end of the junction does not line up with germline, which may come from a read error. The chain's CDR3 is CASSLAGNPEAFF. In nucleotides, the CDR3 is TGTGCCAGCAGCTTAGCAGGGAACCCTGAAGCTTTCTTT. The chain is built from TRBV7-2 and TRBJ1-1, with D unresolved. Germline V lookup: CDR1 SGHTA, CDR2 FQGNSA. There are 13 residues in the CDR3.

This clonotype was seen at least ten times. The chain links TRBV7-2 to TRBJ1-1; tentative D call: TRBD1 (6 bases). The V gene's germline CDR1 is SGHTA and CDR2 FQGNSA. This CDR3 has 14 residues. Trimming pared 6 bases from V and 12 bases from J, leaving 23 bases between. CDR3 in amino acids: CASSRRGADRRSFF. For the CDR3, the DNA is TGTGCCAGCAGTCGAAGAGGGGCGGACAGACGATCTTTCTTT.

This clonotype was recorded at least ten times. This chain's CDR3 is CASSTTVASTGYTF. CDR3 sequence (DNA): TGTGCCAGCAGCACGACAGTCGCCTCGACAGGCTACACCTTC. The V call is TRBV7-2, the J call TRBJ1-2; possibly TRBD1 for D (5 bases). The germline V and J ends were trimmed by 5 bases and 8 bases, with 18 bases remaining between them. This CDR3 is 14 amino acids long. CDR1 and CDR2 from the germline V gene are SGHTA and FQGNSA.

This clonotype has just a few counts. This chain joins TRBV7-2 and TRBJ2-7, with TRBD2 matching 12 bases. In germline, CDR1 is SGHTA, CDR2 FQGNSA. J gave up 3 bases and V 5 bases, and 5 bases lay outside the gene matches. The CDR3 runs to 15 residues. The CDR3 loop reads CASSRTTSGSYEQYF. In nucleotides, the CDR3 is TGTGCCAGCAGCAGGACGACTAGCGGGAGCTACGAGCAGTACTTC.

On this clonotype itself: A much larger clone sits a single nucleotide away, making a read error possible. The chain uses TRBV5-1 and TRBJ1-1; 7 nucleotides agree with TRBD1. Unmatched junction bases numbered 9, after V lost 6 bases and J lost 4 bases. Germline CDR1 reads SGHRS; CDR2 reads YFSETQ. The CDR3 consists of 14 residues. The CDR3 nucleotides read TGCGCCAGCACCGGGACAGTGGGCATCACTGAAGCTTTCTTT. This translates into CASTGTVGITEAFF.

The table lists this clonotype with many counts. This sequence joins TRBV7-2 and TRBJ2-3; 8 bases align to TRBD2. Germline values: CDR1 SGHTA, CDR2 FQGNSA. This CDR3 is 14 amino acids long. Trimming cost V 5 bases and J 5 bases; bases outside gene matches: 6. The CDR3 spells CASSAGTRIDTQYF. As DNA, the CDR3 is TGTGCCAGCAGCGCCGGGACTAGAATAGATACGCAGTATTTT. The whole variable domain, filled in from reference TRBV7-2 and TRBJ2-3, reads GAGVSQSPSNKVTEKGKDVELRCDPISGHTALYWYRQSLGQGLEFLIYFQGNSAPDKSGLPSDRFSAERTGGSVSTLTIQRTQQEDSAVYLCASSAGTRIDTQYFGPGTRLTVL.

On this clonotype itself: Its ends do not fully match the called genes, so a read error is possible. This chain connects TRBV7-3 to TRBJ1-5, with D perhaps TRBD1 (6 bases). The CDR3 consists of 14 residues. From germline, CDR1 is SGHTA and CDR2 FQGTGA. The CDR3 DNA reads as TGTGCCAGCAAGGGGGGGGGCGCAGATCAGCCCCAGCAATTT. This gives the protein CASKGGGADQPQQF.

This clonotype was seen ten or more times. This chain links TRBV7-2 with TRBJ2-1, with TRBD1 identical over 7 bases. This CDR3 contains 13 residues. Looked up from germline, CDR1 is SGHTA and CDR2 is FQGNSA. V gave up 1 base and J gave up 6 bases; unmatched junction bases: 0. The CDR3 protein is CASSLDRGNEQFF. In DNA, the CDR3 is TGTGCCAGCAGCTTAGACAGGGGCAATGAGCAGTTCTTC.

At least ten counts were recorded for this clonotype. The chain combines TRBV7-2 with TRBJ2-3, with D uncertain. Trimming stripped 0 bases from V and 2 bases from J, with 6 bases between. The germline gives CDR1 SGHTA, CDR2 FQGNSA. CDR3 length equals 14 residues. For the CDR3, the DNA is TGTGCCAGCAGCTTAGCGACAACCACAGATACGCAGTATTTT. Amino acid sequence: CASSLATTTDTQYF. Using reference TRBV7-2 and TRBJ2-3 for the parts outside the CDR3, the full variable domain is GAGVSQSPSNKVTEKGKDVELRCDPISGHTALYWYRQSLGQGLEFLIYFQGNSAPDKSGLPSDRFSAERTGGSVSTLTIQRTQQEDSAVYLCASSLATTTDTQYFGPGTRLTVL.

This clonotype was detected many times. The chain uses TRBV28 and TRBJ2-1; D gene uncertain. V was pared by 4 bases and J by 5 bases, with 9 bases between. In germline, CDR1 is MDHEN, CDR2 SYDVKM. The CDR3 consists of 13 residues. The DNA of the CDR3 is TGTGCCAGCAGTTCGGAGTTTGACAATGAGCAGTTCTTC. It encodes CASSSEFDNEQFF.

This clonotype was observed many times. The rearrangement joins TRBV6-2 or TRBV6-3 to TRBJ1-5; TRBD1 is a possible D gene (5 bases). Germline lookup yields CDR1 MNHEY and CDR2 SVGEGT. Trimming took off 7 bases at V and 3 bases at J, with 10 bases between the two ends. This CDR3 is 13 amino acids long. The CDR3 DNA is TGTGCCAGCAAAAGGGGTTACAATCAGCCCCAGCATTTT. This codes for CASKRGYNQPQHF.

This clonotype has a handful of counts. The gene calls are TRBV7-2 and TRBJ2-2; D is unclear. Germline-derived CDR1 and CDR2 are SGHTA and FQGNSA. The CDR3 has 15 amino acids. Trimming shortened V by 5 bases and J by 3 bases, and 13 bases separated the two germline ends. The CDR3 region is CASSPSWVDTGELFF. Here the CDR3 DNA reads TGTGCCAGCAGCCCCTCGTGGGTCGACACCGGGGAGCTGTTTTTT.